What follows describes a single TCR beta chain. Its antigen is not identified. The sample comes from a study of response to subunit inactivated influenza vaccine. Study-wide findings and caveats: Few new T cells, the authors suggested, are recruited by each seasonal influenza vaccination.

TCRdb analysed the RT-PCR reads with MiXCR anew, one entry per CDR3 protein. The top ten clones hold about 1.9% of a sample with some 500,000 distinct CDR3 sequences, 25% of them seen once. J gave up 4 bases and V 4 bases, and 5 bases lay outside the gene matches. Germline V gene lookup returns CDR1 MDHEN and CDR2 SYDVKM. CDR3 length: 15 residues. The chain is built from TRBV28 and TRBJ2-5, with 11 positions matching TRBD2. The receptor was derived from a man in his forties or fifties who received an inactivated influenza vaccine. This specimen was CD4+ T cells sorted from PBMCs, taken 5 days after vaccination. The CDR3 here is CASSYSGRGGETQYF. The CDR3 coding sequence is TGTGCCAGCAGTTATAGCGGGAGGGGCGGAGAGACCCAGTACTTC.